The source of this T cell receptor beta chain is a study of T-cell memory formation after mild COVID-19. Germline V CDR1 and CDR2: LNHDA, SQIVND (reference sequence). This CDR3 contains 14 residues. V dropped 1 base and J dropped 6 bases, with 11 bases sitting between them. Only a few counts were recorded for this clonotype. MiXCR, run by TCRdb on the 5' RACE reads, gives a single entry per CDR3 protein. Here the sample spans nearly 110,000 distinct CDR3 sequences, about 17% being singletons. Sequenced material: PBMCs or a T cell subset sorted from them (not recorded which). The clonotype originates from an adult woman who had mild COVID-19 (a few samples of this study predate the infection). Cell type and time point are not known. This rearrangement joins TRBV19 to TRBJ2-3, with D uncertain. The CDR3, as DNA: TGTGCCAGTAGTATAGTGAGCACCTCCGATACGCAGTATTTT. Translation gives CASSIVSTSDTQYF.